The source of this T cell receptor beta chain is a study of blood T cell repertoires in COVID-19. Background on the study: Samples of COVID-19 (acute and convalescent) were obtained from the United States, Italy and Spain. PBMCs, B-cell-depleted T cells, or T cells provided the cDNA or gDNA that made up the material.

How the authors handled the data: It was from reference gene primer amplification that nucleated cell counts were estimated. The method was immunoSEQ multiplex PCR; TCRdb's version includes in-frame clones alone and lacks a portion of them. The DNA was the basis for D and trimming; V, J and clone size are from that table. Here the sample spans 250,000 to 300,000 clones, approximately 86% being singletons. Sequenced: peripheral blood. The clonotype comes from a man under 40 with active or convalescent COVID-19.

The CDR3 DNA sequence: TGTGCCAGCAGCGTAGGCGGGGGACGTAAGTCCGGGGAGCTGTTTTTT. Its protein product is CASSVGGGRKSGELFF. This chain links TRBV9 with TRBJ2-2, with 7 bases identical to TRBD2. Unmatched junction bases numbered 8, after V lost 0 bases and J lost 6 bases. The CDR3 is 16 amino acids. Per the germline V gene, CDR1 is SGDLS and CDR2 is YYNGEE.